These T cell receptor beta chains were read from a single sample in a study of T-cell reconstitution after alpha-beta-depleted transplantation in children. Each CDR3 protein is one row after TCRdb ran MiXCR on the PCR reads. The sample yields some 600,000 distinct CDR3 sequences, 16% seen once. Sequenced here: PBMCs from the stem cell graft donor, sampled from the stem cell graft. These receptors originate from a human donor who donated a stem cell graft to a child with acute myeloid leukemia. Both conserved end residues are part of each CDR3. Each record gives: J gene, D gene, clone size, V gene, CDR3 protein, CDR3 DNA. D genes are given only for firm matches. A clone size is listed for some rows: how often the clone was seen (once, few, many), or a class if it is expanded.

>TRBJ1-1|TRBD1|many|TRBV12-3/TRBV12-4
CASSMDRANTEAFF
TGTGCCAGCAGCATGGACAGGGCCAACACTGAAGCTTTCTTT
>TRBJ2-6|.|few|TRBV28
CASSSQGTGANVLTF
TGTGCCAGCAGTTCCCAGGGAACCGGGGCCAACGTCCTGACTTTC
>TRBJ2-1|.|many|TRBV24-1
CATSDWELVDNEQFF
TGTGCCACCAGTGATTGGGAGCTCGTTGACAATGAGCAGTTCTTC
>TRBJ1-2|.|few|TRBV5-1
CASSLESAETEENGYTF
TGCGCCAGCAGCTTGGAAAGCGCGGAAACGGAAGAAAATGGCTACACCTTC
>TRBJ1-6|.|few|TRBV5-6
CASSSRGQGLYNSPLHF
TGTGCCAGCTCATCGCGGGGGCAGGGCCTCTATAATTCACCCCTCCACTTT
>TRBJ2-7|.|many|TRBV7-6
CASSLTQGRSYEQYF
TGTGCCAGCAGCCTAACACAGGGAAGGTCCTACGAGCAGTACTTC
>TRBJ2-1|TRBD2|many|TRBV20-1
CSAGGLAGILSYNEQFF
TGCAGTGCTGGGGGACTAGCGGGGATCCTCTCCTACAATGAGCAGTTCTTC
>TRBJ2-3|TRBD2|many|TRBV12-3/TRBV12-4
CASSPGTSGTDTQYF
TGTGCCAGCAGCCCCGGGACTAGCGGCACAGATACGCAGTATTTT
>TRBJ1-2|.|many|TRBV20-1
CSARDLRGYGYTF
TGCAGTGCTAGAGATCTTCGGGGGTATGGCTACACCTTC
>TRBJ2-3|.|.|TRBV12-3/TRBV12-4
CASSELIDTQYF
TGTGCCAGCAGCGAACTTATAGATACGCAGTATTTT
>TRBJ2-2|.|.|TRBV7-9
CASRETGTPTGELFF
TGTGCCAGCAGGGAAACCGGGACACCAACCGGGGAGCTGTTTTTT
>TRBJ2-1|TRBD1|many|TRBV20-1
CSAPGTADDEQFF
TGCAGTGCCCCGGGGACAGCGGATGATGAGCAGTTCTTC
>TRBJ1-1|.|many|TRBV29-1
CSVLRGEAFF
TGCAGCGTCCTTAGGGGTGAAGCTTTCTTT
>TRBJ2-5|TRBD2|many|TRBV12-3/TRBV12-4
CASREAGGVGETQYF
TGTGCCAGCAGGGAAGCGGGGGGTGTTGGAGAGACCCAGTACTTC
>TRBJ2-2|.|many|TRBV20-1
CSARVAGELFF
TGCAGTGCTAGAGTGGCCGGGGAGCTGTTTTTT
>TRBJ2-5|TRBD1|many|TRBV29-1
CSVARQGLGGETQYF
TGCAGCGTCGCCAGACAGGGGTTGGGGGGAGAGACCCAGTACTTC
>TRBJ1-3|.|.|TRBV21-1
CASFKGCSGNTIYF
TGTGCCAGCTTCAAGGGGTGCTCTGGAAACACCATATATTTT
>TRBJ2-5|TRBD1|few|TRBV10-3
CAISESGQGDQETQYF
TGTGCCATCAGTGAGTCTGGGCAGGGGGACCAAGAGACCCAGTACTTC
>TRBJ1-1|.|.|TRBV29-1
CSDQDPRNEAFF
TGCAGCGATCAAGACCCCAGGAATGAAGCTTTCTTT
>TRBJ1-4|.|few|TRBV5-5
CASSLGKVGSGEKLFF
TGTGCCAGCAGCTTGGGGAAAGTTGGGAGCGGAGAAAAACTGTTTTTT
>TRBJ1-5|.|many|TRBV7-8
CASSPGGGQPQHF
TGTGCCAGCAGCCCGGGTGGGGGTCAGCCCCAGCATTTT
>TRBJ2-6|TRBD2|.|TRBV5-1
CASTSGGAGANVLTF
TGCGCCAGCACTTCCGGGGGGGCTGGGGCCAACGTCCTGACTTTC
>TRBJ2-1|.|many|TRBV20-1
CSARLLGRGGNEQFF
TGCAGTGCTAGGCTCCTCGGACGAGGGGGCAATGAGCAGTTCTTC
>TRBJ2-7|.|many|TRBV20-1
CSVQGIRYEQYF
TGCAGTGTCCAGGGGATACGGTACGAGCAGTACTTC
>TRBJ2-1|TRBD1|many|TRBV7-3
CASSTGTGAYNEQFF
TGTGCCAGCAGCACGGGGACAGGGGCGTACAATGAGCAGTTCTTC
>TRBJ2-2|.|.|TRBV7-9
CASSPGLGSGGELFF
TGTGCCAGCAGCCCGGGCCTTGGATCTGGCGGGGAGCTGTTTTTT
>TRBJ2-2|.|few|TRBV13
CASSFRSSGELFF
TGTGCCAGCAGCTTTAGATCGTCCGGGGAGCTGTTTTTT
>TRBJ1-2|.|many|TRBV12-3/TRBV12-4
CASSFPGSHYGYTF
TGTGCCAGCAGTTTCCCGGGGTCACACTATGGCTACACCTTC
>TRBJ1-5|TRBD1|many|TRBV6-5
CASSYEGDSSNQPQHF
TGTGCCAGCAGTTACGAAGGGGACAGTAGCAATCAGCCCCAGCATTTT
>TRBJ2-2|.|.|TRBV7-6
CASSLAEGRYTGELFF
TGTGCCAGCAGCTTAGCGGAGGGAAGGTACACCGGGGAGCTGTTTTTT
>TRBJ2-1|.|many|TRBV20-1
CSAPQGRGSGNEQFF
TGCAGTGCTCCCCAGGGGCGGGGGTCGGGCAATGAGCAGTTCTTC
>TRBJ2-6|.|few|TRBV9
CASSASGQANVLTF
TGTGCCAGCAGCGCCTCAGGGCAGGCCAACGTCCTGACTTTC
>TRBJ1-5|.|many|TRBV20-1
CSASQGSATSYSNQPQHF
TGCAGTGCATCTCAGGGGTCCGCCACCTCATATAGCAATCAGCCCCAGCATTTT
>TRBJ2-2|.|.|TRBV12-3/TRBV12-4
CASSRRQGSGTGELFF
TGTGCCAGCAGCCGGAGGCAGGGTTCAGGTACCGGGGAGCTGTTTTTT
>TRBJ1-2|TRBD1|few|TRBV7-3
CASSPGTVMPYGYTF
TGTGCCAGCAGCCCTGGGACAGTGATGCCCTATGGCTACACCTTC
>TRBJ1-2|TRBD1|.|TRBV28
CASSPLGQVNYGYTF
TGTGCCAGCAGTCCACTGGGACAGGTTAACTATGGCTACACCTTC
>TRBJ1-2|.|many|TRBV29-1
CSVALLIGGVYGYTF
TGCAGCGTGGCCCTACTCATCGGAGGAGTCTATGGCTACACCTTC
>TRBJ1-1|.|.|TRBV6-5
CASIGKGLNTEAFF
TGTGCCAGCATCGGGAAAGGCCTGAACACTGAAGCTTTCTTT
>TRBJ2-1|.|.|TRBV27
CASSLSGGNFAYNEQFF
TGTGCCAGCAGTTTATCGGGCGGCAATTTCGCGTACAATGAGCAGTTCTTC
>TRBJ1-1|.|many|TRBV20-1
CSASRPSPPEAFF
TGCAGTGCTAGTAGGCCCTCTCCCCCGGAGGCTTTCTTT
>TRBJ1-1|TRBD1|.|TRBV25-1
CASSERGTGTGGLRTEAFF
TGTGCCAGCAGTGAAAGGGGGACCGGGACAGGGGGCCTTCGGACTGAAGCTTTCTTT
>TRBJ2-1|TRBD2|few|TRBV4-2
CASSRTSGGGDEQFF
TGTGCCAGCAGCCGAACTAGCGGGGGGGGTGATGAGCAGTTCTTC
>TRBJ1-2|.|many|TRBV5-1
CASSLVAEDGYTF
TGCGCCAGCAGCTTGGTGGCAGAGGATGGCTACACCTTC
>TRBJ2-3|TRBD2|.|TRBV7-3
CASSLMRGGPDTQYF
TGTGCCAGCAGCTTAATGCGGGGGGGCCCGGATACGCAGTATTTT
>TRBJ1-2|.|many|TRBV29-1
CSVQDSLYGYTF
TGCAGCGTTCAGGACAGCCTCTATGGCTACACCTTC
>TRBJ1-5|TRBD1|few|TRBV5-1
CASSLGTGEIQPQHF
TGCGCCAGCAGCTTGGGGACAGGGGAGATTCAGCCCCAGCATTTT
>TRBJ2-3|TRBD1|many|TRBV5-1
CASSPGTAISTDTQYF
TGCGCCAGCAGCCCAGGGACAGCCATTAGCACAGATACGCAGTATTTT
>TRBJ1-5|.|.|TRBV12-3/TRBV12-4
CASSLVSAVGPQHF
TGTGCCAGCAGTTTAGTTTCAGCGGTTGGGCCCCAGCATTTT
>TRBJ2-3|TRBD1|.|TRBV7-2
CASSVTDRGHDTQYF
TGTGCCAGCAGTGTCACCGACAGGGGGCACGATACGCAGTATTTT
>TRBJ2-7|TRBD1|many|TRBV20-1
CSARRTGFNEQYF
TGCAGTGCTCGCAGGACAGGGTTCAACGAGCAGTACTTC